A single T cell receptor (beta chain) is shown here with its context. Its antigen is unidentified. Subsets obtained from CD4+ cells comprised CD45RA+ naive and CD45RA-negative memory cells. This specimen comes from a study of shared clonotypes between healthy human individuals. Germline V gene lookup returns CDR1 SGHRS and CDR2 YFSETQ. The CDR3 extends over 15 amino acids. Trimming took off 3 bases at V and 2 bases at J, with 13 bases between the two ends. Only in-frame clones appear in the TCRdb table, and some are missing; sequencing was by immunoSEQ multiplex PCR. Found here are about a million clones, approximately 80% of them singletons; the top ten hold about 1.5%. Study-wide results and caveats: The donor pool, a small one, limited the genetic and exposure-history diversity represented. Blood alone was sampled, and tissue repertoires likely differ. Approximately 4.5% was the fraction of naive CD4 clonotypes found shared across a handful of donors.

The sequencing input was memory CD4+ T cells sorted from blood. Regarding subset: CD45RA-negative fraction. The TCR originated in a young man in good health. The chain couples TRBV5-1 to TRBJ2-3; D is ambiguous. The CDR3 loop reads CASSSDGKYTDTQYF. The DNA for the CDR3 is TGCGCCAGCAGCTCGGACGGAAAGTACACAGATACGCAGTATTTT.